The 8 T cell receptor beta chains below were found in one sample sequenced in a study of T cells in Graves' hyperthyroidism and ophthalmopathy. TCR beta CDR3 region amplification was performed from RNA transcripts. HTBI primers were used for first-round RT-PCR of the TCR CDR3. TCRdb reprocessed the multiplex PCR reads via MiXCR and lists one record per CDR3 protein. The sample lists 650,000 to 850,000 distinct CDR3 sequences; 18% were seen once. The sequenced sample consisted of blood. The receptors originated from a woman in her forties or fifties with Graves' hyperthyroidism that later progressed to Graves' ophthalmopathy.

This clonotype came up many times. J is TRBJ2-5 and V is TRBV18, with 8 nucleotides matching TRBD1. Germline V gives CDR1 KGHSH, CDR2 LQKENI. The CDR3 length is 14 residues. V lost 3 bases, J lost 4 bases, and 4 bases stayed unmatched. The CDR3: CASSPAGGLETQYF. CDR3 nucleotides: TGTGCCAGCTCACCGGCAGGGGGCCTAGAGACCCAGTACTTC.

This clonotype has a handful of counts. The rearrangement links TRBV4-1 to TRBJ1-2; 8 bases fit TRBD1. Germline V CDR1 and CDR2: MGHRA, YSYEKL. This CDR3 comprises 16 residues. The ends lost 0 bases at V and 4 bases at J; junction bases unmatched: 7. In DNA form, the CDR3 reads TGCGCCAGCAGCCAAGACTTCAGGGGGCTCGGCTATGGCTACACCTTC. It codes for CASSQDFRGLGYGYTF.

This clonotype was seen many times. At one end, the junction sequence differs from germline, possibly due to a read error. The chain carries TRBV6-1 and TRBJ1-1; no definite D call. Germline V gene sequence: CDR1 MNHNS, CDR2 SASEGT. CDR3 length: 12 residues. Here the CDR3 reads CASSEVGAEAFF. Here the CDR3 DNA reads TGTGCCAGCAGCGAAGTGGGCGCTGAAGCTTTCTTT.

This clonotype was detected only a few times. The rearrangement joins TRBV9 to TRBJ2-1, with D perhaps TRBD2 (5 bases). V lost 0 bases and J 6 bases, leaving 10 bases between the germline ends. CDR1 is SGDLS, CDR2 YYNGEE, per germline. This CDR3 has 14 residues. In DNA form, the CDR3 reads TGTGCCAGCAGCGTAGCCGAGCGGAGCAATGAGCAGTTCTTC. Encoded protein: CASSVAERSNEQFF.

This clonotype came up many times. The chain links TRBV7-6 to TRBJ2-3, with TRBD2 matching 16 bases. The length of the CDR3 is 20 residues. Germline V gene sequence: CDR1 SGHVS, CDR2 FNYEAQ. V shed 5 bases and J 4 bases; nucleotides not matched to a gene: 15. CDR3 sequence (DNA): TGTGCCAGCAGCGCGATCTCCGGGACTAGCGGGGGGGCGTTTGCAGATACGCAGTATTTT. This translates into CASSAISGTSGGAFADTQYF. The full variable domain, completed using reference TRBV7-6 and TRBJ2-3, is GAGVSQSPRYKVTKRGQDVALRCDPISGHVSLYWYRQALGQGPEFLTYFNYEAQQDKSGLPNDRFSAERPEGSISTLTIQRTEQRDSAMYRCASSAISGTSGGAFADTQYFGPGTRLTVL.

The J gene is TRBJ2-7, the V gene TRBV15, with D maybe TRBD2 (6 bases). The CDR3 runs 13 residues. Germline V CDR1 and CDR2: LNHNV, YYDKDF (reference sequence). The V end was cut by 5 bases, the J end by 1 base, with 9 bases between. CDR3: CATSLAPSYEQYF. CDR3 DNA: TGTGCCACCAGCCTAGCGCCTTCCTACGAGCAGTACTTC.

This clonotype came up many times. The CDR3 region has the DNA TGTGCCAGCAGCCAACCAGCGGGGGGGGATGAGCAGTTCTTC. Its translation: CASSQPAGGDEQFF. The chain couples TRBV3-1 to TRBJ2-1, with 10 positions matching TRBD2. After removal of 2 bases from V and 8 bases from J, the junction contained 3 bases not matched to a gene. Germline values: CDR1 LGHDT, CDR2 YNNKEL (reference sequence). The CDR3 covers 14 residues.

There are a few counts of this clonotype. The rearrangement links TRBV6-5 to TRBJ2-1, with D maybe TRBD1 (6 bases). The CDR3 runs 20 residues. The V end lost 0 bases, the J end lost 2 bases, and 23 bases lay between the germline ends. Germline values: CDR1 MNHEY, CDR2 SVGAGI. The CDR3 sequence: CASSYSTPYHRDGPYNEQFF. CDR3 bases: TGTGCCAGCAGTTACTCGACACCTTATCACAGGGACGGGCCCTACAATGAGCAGTTCTTC.